A selection of T cell receptor beta chains follows, all from one sample in a study of PD-1 blockade in classical Hodgkin lymphoma. The method was immunoSEQ multiplex PCR; TCRdb's version includes in-frame clones alone and lacks a portion of them. The sample lists fewer than 45,000 clones; about 88% were seen once. The sequences come from peripheral blood mononuclear cells (PBMCs), collected before the second cycle of nivolumab. Every receptor here comes from a human donor with classical Hodgkin lymphoma. The CDR3 runs from the conserved cysteine through the conserved F or W. A D gene is named only where the DNA matches it firmly. Rows give clone size only sometimes, using once, few, many, or a class for an expanded clone.

abundance: few
j_gene: TRBJ1-2
v_gene: TRBV18
d_gene: .
CDR3aa: CASSPSGRGYTF
CDR3nt: TGTGCCAGCTCACCATCCGGGCGTGGCTACACCTTC

abundance: .
j_gene: TRBJ1-2
v_gene: TRBV7-9
d_gene: .
CDR3aa: CASSRPGRGRGYGYTF
CDR3nt: TGTGCCAGCAGCCGCCCCGGCAGGGGAAGGGGCTATGGCTACACCTTC

abundance: .
j_gene: TRBJ2-7
v_gene: TRBV11-2
d_gene: .
CDR3aa: CASSLDLSGNEQYF
CDR3nt: TGTGCCAGCAGCTTAGATTTATCGGGAAACGAGCAGTACTTC

abundance: .
j_gene: TRBJ2-7
v_gene: TRBV29-1
d_gene: .
CDR3aa: CSVEDRRSYEQYF
CDR3nt: TGCAGCGTTGAAGATCGCCGGAGCTACGAGCAGTACTTC

abundance: few
j_gene: TRBJ2-2
v_gene: TRBV28
d_gene: TRBD2
CDR3aa: CASSHLSGATGELFF
CDR3nt: TGTGCCAGCAGTCACCTTAGCGGGGCCACCGGGGAGCTGTTTTTT

abundance: .
j_gene: TRBJ2-2
v_gene: TRBV7-3
d_gene: .
CDR3aa: CASSLIGGSSTGELFF
CDR3nt: TGTGCCAGCAGCCTTATTGGGGGCAGCAGCACCGGGGAGCTGTTTTTT

abundance: .
j_gene: TRBJ1-6
v_gene: TRBV5-8
d_gene: TRBD1
CDR3aa: CASSDGTGFTPLHF
CDR3nt: TGTGCCAGCAGCGACGGGACAGGATTTACGCCCCTCCACTTT

abundance: .
j_gene: TRBJ2-1
v_gene: TRBV29-1
d_gene: .
CDR3aa: CSVKNNEQFF
CDR3nt: TGCAGCGTTAAAAACAATGAGCAGTTCTTC

abundance: .
j_gene: TRBJ2-5
v_gene: TRBV25-1
d_gene: TRBD2
CDR3aa: CASSDSGRALETQYF
CDR3nt: TGTGCCAGCAGTGATAGCGGGAGGGCCTTAGAGACCCAGTACTTC

abundance: .
j_gene: TRBJ2-7
v_gene: TRBV7-9
d_gene: .
CDR3aa: CASRTDYEQYF
CDR3nt: TGTGCCAGCAGGACAGACTACGAGCAGTACTTC

abundance: few
j_gene: TRBJ2-7
v_gene: TRBV29-1
d_gene: TRBD1
CDR3aa: CSVSGQDRSYEQYF
CDR3nt: TGCAGCGTAAGTGGACAGGACCGCTCCTACGAGCAGTACTTC

abundance: once
j_gene: TRBJ2-2
v_gene: TRBV7-3
d_gene: TRBD1
CDR3aa: CASSSGQGATGELFF
CDR3nt: TGTGCCAGCAGCTCGGGACAGGGGGCGACCGGGGAGCTGTTTTTT

abundance: .
j_gene: TRBJ2-7
v_gene: TRBV7-9
d_gene: .
CDR3aa: CASSLGPGESYEQYF
CDR3nt: TGTGCCAGCAGCTTAGGGCCCGGGGAATCCTACGAGCAGTACTTC

abundance: .
j_gene: TRBJ2-7
v_gene: TRBV6-5
d_gene: .
CDR3aa: CASSSSGSSYEQYF
CDR3nt: TGTGCCAGCAGCTCGAGCGGGTCCTCCTACGAGCAGTACTTC

abundance: .
j_gene: TRBJ2-2
v_gene: TRBV6-5
d_gene: .
CDR3aa: CASSTRVTGELFF
CDR3nt: TGTGCCAGCAGTACCAGGGTGACCGGGGAGCTGTTTTTT

abundance: .
j_gene: TRBJ2-1
v_gene: TRBV19
d_gene: TRBD2
CDR3aa: CASTSHSGTSGKGYNEQFF
CDR3nt: TGTGCCAGTACCTCACACTCCGGGACTAGCGGGAAGGGGTACAATGAGCAGTTCTTC

abundance: once
j_gene: TRBJ2-7
v_gene: TRBV5-1
d_gene: TRBD2
CDR3aa: CASSFWTVGTSGSYEQYF
CDR3nt: TGCGCCAGCAGCTTTTGGACAGTTGGGACTAGCGGGAGTTACGAGCAGTACTTC

abundance: .
j_gene: TRBJ2-1
v_gene: TRBV12-2
d_gene: .
CDR3aa: CASPKGRLTTYNEQFF
CDR3nt: TGTGCAAGTCCCAAGGGGAGACTCACAACCTACAATGAGCAGTTCTTC

abundance: once
j_gene: TRBJ2-3
v_gene: TRBV6-5
d_gene: .
CDR3aa: CASSYAGQNTDTQYF
CDR3nt: TGTGCCAGCAGTTACGCGGGACAGAACACAGATACGCAGTATTTT

abundance: .
j_gene: TRBJ2-1
v_gene: TRBV19
d_gene: .
CDR3aa: CASSIFNEQFF
CDR3nt: TGTGCCAGTAGTATTTTTAATGAGCAGTTCTTC

abundance: large
j_gene: TRBJ2-1
v_gene: TRBV5-1
d_gene: TRBD1
CDR3aa: CASSYTGDYNEQFF
CDR3nt: TGCGCCAGCAGCTATACAGGGGATTACAATGAGCAGTTCTTC

abundance: .
j_gene: TRBJ2-2
v_gene: TRBV27
d_gene: .
CDR3aa: CASRRDRTNTGELFF
CDR3nt: TGTGCCAGCAGGAGAGACAGGACCAACACCGGGGAGCTGTTTTTT

abundance: few
j_gene: TRBJ1-2
v_gene: TRBV7-9
d_gene: .
CDR3aa: CASSLDGNYGYTF
CDR3nt: TGTGCCAGCAGCTTAGACGGGAACTATGGCTACACCTTC

abundance: .
j_gene: TRBJ2-3
v_gene: TRBV4-3
d_gene: .
CDR3aa: CASSQDSALGDTQYF
CDR3nt: TGCGCCAGCAGCCAAGATTCTGCTCTCGGGGATACGCAGTATTTT

abundance: .
j_gene: TRBJ2-5
v_gene: TRBV7-9
d_gene: TRBD2
CDR3aa: CASRTSGVQETQYF
CDR3nt: TGTGCCAGCCGGACTAGCGGGGTCCAAGAGACCCAGTACTTC

abundance: once
j_gene: TRBJ2-7
v_gene: TRBV7-8
d_gene: .
CDR3aa: CASSLREGRTYEQYF
CDR3nt: TGTGCCAGCAGCTTAAGGGAAGGGCGGACCTACGAGCAGTACTTC

abundance: few
j_gene: TRBJ1-5
v_gene: TRBV4-1
d_gene: .
CDR3aa: CASSLSWGSNQPQHF
CDR3nt: TGCGCCAGCAGCCTATCGTGGGGAAGCAATCAGCCCCAGCATTTT

abundance: .
j_gene: TRBJ2-5
v_gene: TRBV11-2
d_gene: .
CDR3aa: CASSLEPQETQYF
CDR3nt: TGTGCCAGCAGCTTAGAGCCTCAAGAGACCCAGTACTTC

abundance: .
j_gene: TRBJ2-3
v_gene: TRBV6-6
d_gene: TRBD2
CDR3aa: CASSATSGVTDTQYF
CDR3nt: TGTGCCAGCAGTGCGACTAGCGGGGTAACAGATACGCAGTATTTT

abundance: .
j_gene: TRBJ2-1
v_gene: TRBV7-2
d_gene: TRBD1
CDR3aa: CASSFGRGNEQFF
CDR3nt: TGTGCCAGCAGCTTTGGCAGGGGGAATGAGCAGTTCTTC

abundance: .
j_gene: TRBJ2-3
v_gene: TRBV5-1
d_gene: TRBD2
CDR3aa: CASSLRLAGETDTQYF
CDR3nt: TGCGCCAGCAGCCTCCGACTAGCGGGAGAGACAGATACGCAGTATTTT

abundance: .
j_gene: TRBJ1-2
v_gene: TRBV14
d_gene: TRBD1
CDR3aa: CASSLVTGGIGYTF
CDR3nt: TGTGCCAGCAGCCTGGTAACAGGGGGAATAGGCTACACCTTC

abundance: .
j_gene: TRBJ2-3
v_gene: TRBV6-6
d_gene: .
CDR3aa: CASSYRETDTQYF
CDR3nt: TGTGCCAGCAGTTACCGGGAAACAGATACGCAGTATTTT